The clone carrying this TCR beta chain was detected a few times. Antigen unknown. CDR1 LGHNA and CDR2 YNFKEQ come from the germline V gene. This CDR3 spans 17 amino acids. V lost 0 bases, J lost 0 bases, and 9 bases lay in between. This specimen comes from a study of post-analysis software for immune sequencing data. Study background: Included courses were relapsing-remitting and secondary progressive multiple sclerosis; progressive-relapsing multiple sclerosis was also included.

Findings of the study overall: Patients showed TRBV5-6, TRBV5-1 and TRBV20-1 among about five TRBV segments more frequent than in controls. There was significantly lower normalized Chao1 diversity in multiple sclerosis patients than in controls. Samples sharing a preparation batch grouped tightly together when assessed by F measure.

The TCR beta cDNA libraries carried unique molecular identifiers. Input populations of roughly 0.85 to 11 million T cells gave rise to around 480,000 cDNA molecules. Using its own MiXCR run on the PCR reads, TCRdb lists one record per CDR3 protein. The sample has 600,000 to 700,000 distinct CDR3 sequences, around 64% seen once. The chain is built from TRBV4-2 and TRBJ2-6, with D unresolved. This clonotype originated in a girl aged 2-10 years with multiple sclerosis. The sequencing sample was made of blood. The CDR3 is CASSQDLANSGANVLTF. In DNA, the CDR3 is TGTGCCAGCAGCCAAGATCTCGCGAACTCTGGGGCCAACGTCCTGACTTTC.